These T cell receptor beta chains were read from a single sample in a study of cytomegalovirus exposure and HLA in healthy donors. TCRdb's copy holds only in-frame clones and misses some; the assay was immunoSEQ multiplex PCR. The table includes about 140,000 clones, about 80% detected once. The sequenced material came from PBMCs. The source of these receptors is a man in his forties in good health and CMV-seronegative. The CDR3 runs from the conserved cysteine through the conserved F or W.

TRBJ2-5,TRBV10-1,CASSARGQETQYF
-,TRBV7-9,CASSSLQGAFDEQYF
TRBJ1-2,TRBV7-2,CASSAGQNLNYGYTF
TRBJ1-1,TRBV11-2,CASSLGAVVDTEAFF
TRBJ1-2,TRBV10-3,CAISPNPPGTVRSYTF
TRBJ2-3,TRBV5-1,CASSLETPIYDTQYF
TRBJ1-6,TRBV27,CASSPSRGALHF
TRBJ2-7,TRBV7-2,CASSLVPAGSSYEQYF
TRBJ1-3,TRBV19,CASSIRGHDSSGNTIYF
TRBJ2-5,TRBV6-1,CASSEEFGTHQETQYF
TRBJ2-7,TRBV4-1,CASSQGKGGQAYEQYF
TRBJ2-1,TRBV6-6,CASSPSGVAYNEQFF
TRBJ1-1,TRBV6-5,CASTNRGRGTEAFF
TRBJ1-2,TRBV7-2,CASSSGGVDRYGYTF
TRBJ1-6,TRBV6-5,CASSTNSGNSLLHF
TRBJ2-7,TRBV6-5,CASSYSAATYEQYF
TRBJ2-1,TRBV7-9,CASSLGQGYNEQFF
TRBJ1-4,TRBV1,CTSSPRLEDRGQTNEKLFF
TRBJ1-4,TRBV7-9,CASSLEGTGGEKLFF
TRBJ1-2,TRBV2,CASKWGTGTNYGYTF
-,TRBV10-1,CASRGTSRKYEQYF
TRBJ2-5,TRBV29-1,CSVVGGEETQYF
TRBJ2-7,TRBV4-3,CASSRSGQSYEQYF
TRBJ2-2,TRBV6-5,CASSSAAVDTGELFF
TRBJ1-1,TRBV27,CASRQDGSSNTEAFF
TRBJ2-3,TRBV12-1,CASSLRPRGSTDTQYF
TRBJ1-2,TRBV15,CATSRGGEDYGYTF
TRBJ2-7,TRBV19,CASSIVAEVYEQYF
TRBJ1-1,TRBV7-9,CASSLRSSRNLNTEAFF